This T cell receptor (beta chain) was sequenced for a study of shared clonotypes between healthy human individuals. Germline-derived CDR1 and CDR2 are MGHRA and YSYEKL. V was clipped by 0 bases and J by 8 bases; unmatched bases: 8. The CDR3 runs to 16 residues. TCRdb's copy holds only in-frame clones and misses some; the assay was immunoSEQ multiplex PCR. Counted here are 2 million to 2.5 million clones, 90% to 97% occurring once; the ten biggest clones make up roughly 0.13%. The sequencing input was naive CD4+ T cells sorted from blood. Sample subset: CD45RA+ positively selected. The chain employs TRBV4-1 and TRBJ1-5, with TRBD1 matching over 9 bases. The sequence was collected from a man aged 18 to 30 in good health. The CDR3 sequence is CASSQDGTGWSKPQHF. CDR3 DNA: TGCGCCAGCAGCCAAGATGGGACAGGGTGGTCGAAGCCCCAGCATTTT.